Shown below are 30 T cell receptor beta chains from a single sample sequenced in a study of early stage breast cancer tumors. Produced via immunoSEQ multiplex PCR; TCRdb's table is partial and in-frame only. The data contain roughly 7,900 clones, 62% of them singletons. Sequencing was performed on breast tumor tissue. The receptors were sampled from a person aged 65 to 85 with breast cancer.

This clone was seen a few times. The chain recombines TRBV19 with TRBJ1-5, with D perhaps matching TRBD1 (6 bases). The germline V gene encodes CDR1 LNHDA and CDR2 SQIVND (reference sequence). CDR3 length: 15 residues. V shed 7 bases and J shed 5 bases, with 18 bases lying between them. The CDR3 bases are TGTGCCAGTACCCCTACTTGGGGGCCTGATCAGCCCCAGCATTTT. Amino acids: CASTPTWGPDQPQHF.

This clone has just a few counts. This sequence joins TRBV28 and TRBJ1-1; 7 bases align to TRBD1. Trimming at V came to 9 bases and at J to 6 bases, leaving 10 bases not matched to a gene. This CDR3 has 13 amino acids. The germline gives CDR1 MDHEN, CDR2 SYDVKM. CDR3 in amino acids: CASTGQKRAEAFF. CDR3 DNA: TGTGCCAGTACGGGACAGAAAAGGGCTGAAGCTTTCTTT.

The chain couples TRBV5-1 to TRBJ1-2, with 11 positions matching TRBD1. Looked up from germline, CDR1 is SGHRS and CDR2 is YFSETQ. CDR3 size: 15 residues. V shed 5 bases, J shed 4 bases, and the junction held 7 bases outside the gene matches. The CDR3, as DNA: TGCGCCAGCAGACGGACAGGGGGCGCCGGCTATGGCTACACCTTC. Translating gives CASRRTGGAGYGYTF.

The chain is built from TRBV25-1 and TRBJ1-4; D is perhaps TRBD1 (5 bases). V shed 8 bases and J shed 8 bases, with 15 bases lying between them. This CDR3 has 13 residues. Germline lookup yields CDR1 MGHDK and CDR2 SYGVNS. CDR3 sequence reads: CASGDSGREKLFF. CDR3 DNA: TGTGCCAGCGGGGACTCCGGGAGGGAAAAACTGTTTTTT. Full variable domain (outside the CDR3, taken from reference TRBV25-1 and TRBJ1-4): EADIYQTPRYLVIGTGKKITLECSQTMGHDKMYWYQQDPGMELHLIHYSYGVNSTEKGDLSSESTVSRIRTEHFPLTLESARPSHTSQYLCASGDSGREKLFFGSGTQLSVL.

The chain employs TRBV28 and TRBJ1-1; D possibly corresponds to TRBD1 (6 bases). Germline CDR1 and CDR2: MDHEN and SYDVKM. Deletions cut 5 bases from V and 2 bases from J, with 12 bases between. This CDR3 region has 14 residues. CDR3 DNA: TGTGCCAGCAGTCTGACAGGATATAACACTGAAGCTTTCTTT. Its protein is CASSLTGYNTEAFF.

The CDR3: CASRGQGNTGELFF. The DNA of the CDR3 is TGTGCCAGCAGGGGACAGGGGAACACCGGGGAGCTGTTTTTT. The chain links TRBV6-6 to TRBJ2-2, with 9 bases aligning to TRBD1. This CDR3 comprises 14 residues. J was trimmed by 1 base and V by 6 bases; bases with no gene match: 0. From germline, CDR1 is MNHNY and CDR2 SVGAGI (reference sequence).

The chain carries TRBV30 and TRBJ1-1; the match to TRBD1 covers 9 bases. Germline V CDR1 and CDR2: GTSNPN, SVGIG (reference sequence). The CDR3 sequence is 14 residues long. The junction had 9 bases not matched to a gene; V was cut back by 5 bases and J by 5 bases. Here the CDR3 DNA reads TGTGCCTGGGTAAAAGGGACAGGGAAGACTGAAGCTTTCTTT. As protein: CAWVKGTGKTEAFF.

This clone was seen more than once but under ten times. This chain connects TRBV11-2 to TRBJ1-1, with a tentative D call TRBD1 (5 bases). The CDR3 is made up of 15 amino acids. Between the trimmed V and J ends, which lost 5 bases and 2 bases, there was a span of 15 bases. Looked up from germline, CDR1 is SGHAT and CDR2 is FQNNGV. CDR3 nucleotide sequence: TGTGCCAGCAGCCCTAGCGGGACGGTCAACACTGAAGCTTTCTTT. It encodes CASSPSGTVNTEAFF.

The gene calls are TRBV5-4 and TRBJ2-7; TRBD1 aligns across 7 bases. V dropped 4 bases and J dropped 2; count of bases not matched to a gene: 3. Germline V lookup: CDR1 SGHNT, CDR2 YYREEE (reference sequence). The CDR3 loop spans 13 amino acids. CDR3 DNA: TGTGCCAGCAGCCGGGACAGTACCTACGAGCAGTACTTC. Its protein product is CASSRDSTYEQYF.

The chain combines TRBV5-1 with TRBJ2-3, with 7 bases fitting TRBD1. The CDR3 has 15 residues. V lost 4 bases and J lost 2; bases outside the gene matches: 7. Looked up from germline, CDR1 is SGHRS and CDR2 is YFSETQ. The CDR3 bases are TGCGCCAGCAGCCCGACAGGGCATAACACAGATACGCAGTATTTT. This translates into CASSPTGHNTDTQYF.

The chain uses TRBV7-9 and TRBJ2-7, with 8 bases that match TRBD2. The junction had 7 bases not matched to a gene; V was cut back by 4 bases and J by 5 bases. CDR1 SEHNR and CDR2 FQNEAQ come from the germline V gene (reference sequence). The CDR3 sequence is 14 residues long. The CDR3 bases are TGTGCCAGCAGCTCTGGCCGGGAGGGTCACGAGCAGTACTTC. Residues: CASSSGREGHEQYF.

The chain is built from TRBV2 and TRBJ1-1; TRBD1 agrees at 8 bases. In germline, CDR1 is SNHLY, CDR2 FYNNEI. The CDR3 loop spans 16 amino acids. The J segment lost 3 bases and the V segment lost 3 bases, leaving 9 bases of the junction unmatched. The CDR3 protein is CASSDPQGASDTEAFF. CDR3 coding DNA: TGTGCCAGCAGTGACCCCCAGGGGGCATCGGACACTGAAGCTTTCTTT.

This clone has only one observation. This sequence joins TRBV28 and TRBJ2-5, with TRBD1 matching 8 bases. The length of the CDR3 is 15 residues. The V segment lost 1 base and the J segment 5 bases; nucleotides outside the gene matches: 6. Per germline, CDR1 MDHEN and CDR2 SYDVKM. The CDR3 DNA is TGTGCCAGCAGTTTATTGCGTCGGGACAGGGAGACCCAGTACTTC. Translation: CASSLLRRDRETQYF.

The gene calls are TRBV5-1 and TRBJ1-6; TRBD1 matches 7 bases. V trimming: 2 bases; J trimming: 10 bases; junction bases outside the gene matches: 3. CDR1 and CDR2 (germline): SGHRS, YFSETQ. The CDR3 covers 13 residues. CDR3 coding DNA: TGCGCCAGCAGCTTTGGACAGGACTCACCCCTCCACTTT. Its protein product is CASSFGQDSPLHF.

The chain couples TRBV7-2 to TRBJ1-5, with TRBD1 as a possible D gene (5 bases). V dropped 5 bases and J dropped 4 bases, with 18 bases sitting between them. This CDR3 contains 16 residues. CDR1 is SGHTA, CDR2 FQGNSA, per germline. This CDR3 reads CASSPRGPGGNQPQHF. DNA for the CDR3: TGTGCCAGCAGCCCACGAGGGCCGGGGGGTAATCAGCCCCAGCATTTT.

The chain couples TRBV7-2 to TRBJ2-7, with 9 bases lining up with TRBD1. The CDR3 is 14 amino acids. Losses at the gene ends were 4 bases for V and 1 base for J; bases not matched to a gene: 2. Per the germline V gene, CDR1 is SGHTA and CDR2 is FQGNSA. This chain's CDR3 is CASSSTGGSYEQYF. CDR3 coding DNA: TGTGCCAGCAGCTCGACAGGGGGGTCCTACGAGCAGTACTTC.

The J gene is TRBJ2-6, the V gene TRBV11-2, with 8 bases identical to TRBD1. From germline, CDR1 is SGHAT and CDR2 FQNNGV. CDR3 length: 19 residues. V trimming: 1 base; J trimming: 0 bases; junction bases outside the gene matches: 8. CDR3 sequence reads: CASSLGRGQASSGANVLTF. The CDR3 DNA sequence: TGTGCCAGCAGCTTAGGGAGGGGACAGGCTAGCTCTGGGGCCAACGTCCTGACTTTC.

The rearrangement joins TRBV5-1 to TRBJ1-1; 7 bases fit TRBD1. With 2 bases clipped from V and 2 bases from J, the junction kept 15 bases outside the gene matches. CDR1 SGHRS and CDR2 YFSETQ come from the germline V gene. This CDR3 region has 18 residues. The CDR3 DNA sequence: TGCGCCAGCAGCTTAAGACAGGGCCCAACACCCAGAAACACTGAAGCTTTCTTT. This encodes CASSLRQGPTPRNTEAFF.

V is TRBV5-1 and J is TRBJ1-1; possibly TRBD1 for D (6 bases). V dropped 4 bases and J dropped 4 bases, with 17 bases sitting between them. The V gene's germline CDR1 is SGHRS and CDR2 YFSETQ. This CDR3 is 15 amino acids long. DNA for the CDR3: TGCGCCAGCAGCCGTGCGGGGGCAGCGATCACTGAAGCTTTCTTT. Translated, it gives CASSRAGAAITEAFF.

The CDR3 region has the DNA TGTGCCAGCAGCGTAGGGGCACTGAACACCGGGGAGCTGTTTTTT. Its translation is CASSVGALNTGELFF. The chain links TRBV9 to TRBJ2-2; D is ambiguous. V was clipped by 0 bases and J by 1 base, with 7 bases between them. Germline V CDR1 and CDR2: SGDLS, YYNGEE. The CDR3 contains 15 residues.

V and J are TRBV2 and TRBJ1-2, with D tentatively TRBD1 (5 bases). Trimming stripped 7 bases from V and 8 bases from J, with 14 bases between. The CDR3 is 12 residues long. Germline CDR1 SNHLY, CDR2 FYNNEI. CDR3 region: CASKGSSWGYTF. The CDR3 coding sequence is TGTGCCAGCAAGGGGTCTAGTTGGGGCTACACCTTC. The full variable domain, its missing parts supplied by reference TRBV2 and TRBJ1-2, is EPEVTQTPSHQVTQMGQEVILRCVPISNHLYFYWYRQILGQKVEFLVSFYNNEISEKSEIFDDQFSVERPDGSNFTLKIRSTKLEDSAMYFCASKGSSWGYTFGSGTRLTVV.

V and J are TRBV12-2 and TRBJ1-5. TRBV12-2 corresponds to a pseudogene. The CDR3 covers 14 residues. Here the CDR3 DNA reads TGTGCAAGTCGCTTAGGAGGTAGAGCGCAGCCCCAGCATTTT. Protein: CASRLGGRAQPQHF.

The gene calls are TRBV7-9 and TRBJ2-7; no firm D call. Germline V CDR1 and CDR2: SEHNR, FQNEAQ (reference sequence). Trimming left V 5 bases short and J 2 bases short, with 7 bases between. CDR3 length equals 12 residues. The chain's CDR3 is CASSPNTYEQYF. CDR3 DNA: TGTGCCAGCAGCCCAAACACCTACGAGCAGTACTTC.

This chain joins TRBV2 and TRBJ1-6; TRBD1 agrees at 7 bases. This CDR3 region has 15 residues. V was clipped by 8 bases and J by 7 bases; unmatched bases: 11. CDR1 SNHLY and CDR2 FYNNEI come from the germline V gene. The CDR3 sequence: CASSGTALLNSPLHF. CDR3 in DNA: TGTGCCAGCTCGGGGACAGCCCTTTTGAATTCACCCCTCCACTTT.

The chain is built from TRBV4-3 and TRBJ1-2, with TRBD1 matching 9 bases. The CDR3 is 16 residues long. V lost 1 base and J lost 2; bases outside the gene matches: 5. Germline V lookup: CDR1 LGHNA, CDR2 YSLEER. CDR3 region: CASSQGTGDFNYGYTF. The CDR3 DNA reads TGCGCCAGCAGCCAAGGGACAGGGGATTTCAACTATGGCTACACCTTC.

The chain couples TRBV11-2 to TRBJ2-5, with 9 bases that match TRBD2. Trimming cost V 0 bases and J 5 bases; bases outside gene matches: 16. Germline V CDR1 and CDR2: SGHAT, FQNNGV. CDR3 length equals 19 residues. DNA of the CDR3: TGTGCCAGCAGCTTAGATGGGCAAATAGCGGGGGACTGGGACGAGACCCAGTACTTC. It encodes CASSLDGQIAGDWDETQYF.

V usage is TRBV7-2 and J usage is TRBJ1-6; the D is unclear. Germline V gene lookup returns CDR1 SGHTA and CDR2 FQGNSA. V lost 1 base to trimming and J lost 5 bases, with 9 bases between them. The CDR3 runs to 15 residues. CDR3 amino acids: CASSLVRENNSPLHF. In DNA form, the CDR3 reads TGTGCCAGCAGCTTAGTACGGGAGAATAATTCACCCCTCCACTTT.

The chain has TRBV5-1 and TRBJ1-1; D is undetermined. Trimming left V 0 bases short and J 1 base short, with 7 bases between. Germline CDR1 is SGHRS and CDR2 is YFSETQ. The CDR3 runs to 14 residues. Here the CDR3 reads CASSLARRNTEAFF. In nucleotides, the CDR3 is TGCGCCAGCAGCTTGGCCAGGCGGAACACTGAAGCTTTCTTT.

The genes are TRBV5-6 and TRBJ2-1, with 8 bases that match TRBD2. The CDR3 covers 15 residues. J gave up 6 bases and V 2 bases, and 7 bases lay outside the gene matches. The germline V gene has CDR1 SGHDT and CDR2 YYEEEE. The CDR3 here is CASSFDGGAANEQFF. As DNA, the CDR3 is TGTGCCAGCAGCTTTGACGGGGGGGCCGCCAATGAGCAGTTCTTC.

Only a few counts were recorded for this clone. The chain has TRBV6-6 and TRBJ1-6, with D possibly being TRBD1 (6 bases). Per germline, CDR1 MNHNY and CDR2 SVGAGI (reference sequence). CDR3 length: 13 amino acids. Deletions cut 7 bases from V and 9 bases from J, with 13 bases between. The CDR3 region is CASTPDRPSPLHF. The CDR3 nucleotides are TGTGCCAGCACCCCCGACAGGCCTTCACCCCTCCACTTT.